The rows below give T cell receptor beta chains drawn from one sample of a study of OX40 agonist ivuxolimab in advanced cancers. Assay used: immunoSEQ multiplex PCR; TCRdb lists only in-frame clones, some missing. The sample holds 60,000 to 75,000 clones, approximately 81% seen once. Sample: CD4+ or CD8+ T cells sorted from blood, taken in a trial of the OX40 agonist ivuxolimab. The receptor source for this set is an adult with an advanced solid tumor such as melanoma, head and neck, liver or kidney cancer. Both conserved end residues are part of each CDR3. The D gene is left open where the match is weak. The size field is filled for only some rows; it gives once, few, many or a size class.

>TRBD1|few|TRBV7-3|TRBJ1-1
TGTGCCAGCAGCTCGACAGGGGATAACACTGAAGCTTTCTTT
CASSSTGDNTEAFF
>TRBD1|NA|TRBV28|TRBJ1-5
TGTGCCAGCAGAGTGGGACAGGGGGTATATCAGCCCCAGCATTTT
CASRVGQGVYQPQHF
>TRBD2|NA|TRBV27|TRBJ2-1
TGTGCCAGCAGTTTAACTACAGGACAGGGAGTTAGTAGCGGGGGGAAGAATGAGCAGTTCTTC
CASSLTTGQGVSSGGKNEQFF
>TRBD1|NA|TRBV5-6|TRBJ2-1
TGTGCCAGCAGCTTAGAAGACCGGGACAGGGTTCTCTTC
CASSLEDRDRVLF
>TRBD2|once|TRBV7-9|TRBJ2-1
TGTGCCAGCAGCTTAGCGGGAGGGCCGCATGAGCAGTTCTTC
CASSLAGGPHEQFF
>TRBD1|NA|TRBV19|TRBJ1-2
TGTGCCAGTAGCGGACAGGGAGGGAACTATGGCTACACCTTC
CASSGQGGNYGYTF
>NA|NA|TRBV7-9|TRBJ1-2
TGTGCCAGCAGCTTAGCCGGGACGGAGAATGGCTACACCTTC
CASSLAGTENGYTF
>NA|NA|TRBV7-2|TRBJ1-6
TGTGCCAGCAGCTTACAGGGATTTGGTTCACCCCTCCACTTT
CASSLQGFGSPLHF
>NA|NA|TRBV4-3|TRBJ2-7
TGCGCCAGCAGCCAAGCAACCCGACCGGCAGGGGGAGGCGAGCAGTACTTC
CASSQATRPAGGGEQYF
>NA|NA|TRBV25-1|TRBJ2-1
TGTGCCAGCAGGGCCCCCCGCGACGGAAGCTCCTACAATGAGCAGTTCTTC
CASRAPRDGSSYNEQFF
>NA|NA|TRBV2|TRBJ2-5
TGTGCCAGCGGCAGGGCCCAAGAGACCCAGTACTTC
CASGRAQETQYF
>NA|once|TRBV11-3|TRBJ1-2
TGTGCCAGCAGCTTAAATATTTGGGGGAGAGTTAACTATGGCTACACCTTC
CASSLNIWGRVNYGYTF
>NA|once|TRBV19|TRBJ2-5
TGTGCCAGCGAAGGGCCGGGAGAGACCCAGTACTTC
CASEGPGETQYF
>NA|once|TRBV15|TRBJ1-2
TGTGCCACCAGCAGAACCCAATGGCGGGATCGGGGAGGCTACACCTTC
CATSRTQWRDRGGYTF
>TRBD1|NA|TRBV29-1|TRBJ1-2
TGCAGCGATCGTGGGACAGGGCATGGCTACACCTTC
CSDRGTGHGYTF
>NA|many|TRBV18|TRBJ2-1
TGTGCCAGCTCACATGAGCAGTTCTTC
CASSHEQFF
>TRBD2|NA|TRBV7-9|TRBJ2-1
TGTGCCAGCAGCTTCGTGACTAGCGGGAATAATGAGCAGTTCTTC
CASSFVTSGNNEQFF
>TRBD1|NA|TRBV29-1|TRBJ1-2
TGCAGCGTCACACAGGGGGAATCCTATGGCTACACCTTC
CSVTQGESYGYTF
>NA|NA|TRBV5-3|TRBJ2-5
TGTGCCAGAAGCTTGAGGTCGGGAGAGACCCAGTACTTC
CARSLRSGETQYF
>NA|NA|TRBV7-9|TRBJ2-7
TGTGCCAGCAGCGGGTGGGCCGGTTTGTCCTACGAGCAGTACTTC
CASSGWAGLSYEQYF
>TRBD2|NA|TRBV2|TRBJ2-2
TGTGCCAGCAGTGAATCCGCGGGAGGGAACGGGGAGCTGTTTTTT
CASSESAGGNGELFF
>TRBD2|NA|TRBV4-3|TRBJ2-3
TGCGCCAGCAGCCAAGAATGGACTAGTCAAGATACGCAGTATTTT
CASSQEWTSQDTQYF
>TRBD2|NA|TRBV7-2|TRBJ2-5
TGTGCCAGCAGCCTAGGGACTAGCGGTTCCCAAGAGACCCAGTACTTC
CASSLGTSGSQETQYF
>NA|few|TRBV19|TRBJ1-3
TGTGCCAGTAGTGGAAACAGGGTCCGCGGAAACACCATATATTTT
CASSGNRVRGNTIYF
>TRBD1|NA|TRBV28|TRBJ2-7
TGTGCCAGCAGTTCGGGACAGAGTTACGAGCAGTACTTC
CASSSGQSYEQYF
>NA|few|TRBV6-6|TRBJ1-6
TGTGCCAGCATAAACAGGGATAGCTCCTATAATTCACCCCTCCACTTT
CASINRDSSYNSPLHF
>NA|NA|TRBV4-3|TRBJ2-7
TGCGCCAGCAGCCGGGACGGAGACTACGAGCAGTACTTC
CASSRDGDYEQYF
>TRBD1|NA|TRBV25-1|TRBJ2-5
TGTGCCAGCAGTGAGAAGGGGACAGGGGGTGTGACCCAGTACTTC
CASSEKGTGGVTQYF
>TRBD1|NA|TRBV4-2|TRBJ1-1
TGTGCCAGCAGCTTACGACAGGGTAAGAACACTGAAGCTTTCTTT
CASSLRQGKNTEAFF
>TRBD1|once|TRBV7-9|TRBJ2-3
TGTGCCAGCAGCTTAGGACAGGGTGGCGCAGATACGCAGTATTTT
CASSLGQGGADTQYF
>NA|NA|TRBV6-5|TRBJ2-1
TGTGCCAGCAGTTACTCCGCGGGGAGTTACAATGAGCAGTTCTTC
CASSYSAGSYNEQFF
>NA|NA|TRBV21-1|TRBJ1-5
TGTGCCAGCAGCACGGGACAGGGAGGCGGTCAGCCCCAGCATTTT
CASSTGQGGGQPQHF
>NA|NA|TRBV5-6|TRBJ1-3
TGTGCCAGCAGCTTGGGGGTTAACACCATATATTTT
CASSLGVNTIYF
>TRBD2|NA|TRBV19|TRBJ2-1
TGTGCCAGTAGTATCTGGGGTAGCGGGGGGTTTTCCTACAATGAGCAGTTCTTC
CASSIWGSGGFSYNEQFF
>TRBD1|NA|TRBV5-4|TRBJ1-4
TGTGCCAGCAGCTCGTCCCGGGACAGGGGAAAAGGAGAAAAACTGTTTTTT
CASSSSRDRGKGEKLFF
>NA|NA|TRBV5-1|TRBJ2-3
TGCGCCAGCAGCTTGTTTACAGATACGCAGTATTTT
CASSLFTDTQYF
>NA|NA|TRBV7-9|TRBJ1-2
TGTGCCAGCAGCTTAAAGGGGAATTATGGCTACACCTTC
CASSLKGNYGYTF
>NA|NA|TRBV5-6|TRBJ2-5
TGTGCCAGCAGCTTGGTAGAGCTGGGGGAGACCCAGTACTTC
CASSLVELGETQYF
>NA|once|TRBV9|TRBJ2-7
TGTGCCAGCAGCTGGGGGACAAGCAACCACGAGCAGTACTTC
CASSWGTSNHEQYF
>NA|NA|TRBV5-1|TRBJ2-6
TGCGCCAGCAGCTTGGCAGAACCCTCTGGGGCCAACGTCCTGACTTTC
CASSLAEPSGANVLTF
>TRBD1|NA|TRBV19|TRBJ1-5
TGTGCCAGTAGCGGGACAGGGGATCAGCCCCAGCATTTT
CASSGTGDQPQHF
>TRBD2|NA|TRBV19|TRBJ2-7
TGTGCCAGTAGTCACAACGGGGAGGGGATATACGAGCAGTACTTC
CASSHNGEGIYEQYF
>NA|NA|TRBV21-1|TRBJ2-1
TGTGCCAGCAGCACCTTGACAGAGCGCTACAATGAGCAGTTCTTC
CASSTLTERYNEQFF
>NA|NA|TRBV7-9|TRBJ1-4
TGTGCCAGCCGCTCTATCGGGGAAAAACTGTTTTTT
CASRSIGEKLFF
>NA|NA|TRBV4-3|TRBJ2-7
TGCGCCAGCAGCCAAGATCCCCATCCGTCCGTCTACGAGCAGTACTTC
CASSQDPHPSVYEQYF
>NA|few|TRBV10-3|TRBJ2-3
TGTGCCATCAGTGAAGGCAGGGACGCAGATACGCAGTATTTT
CAISEGRDADTQYF
>TRBD1|once|TRBV6-6|TRBJ2-5
TGTGCCAGCAGATCCGGACAGGGACAAGAGACCCAGTACTTC
CASRSGQGQETQYF
>TRBD2|NA|TRBV10-2|TRBJ2-5
TGCGCCAGCAGAGATCCTAGCGGGAGTTTTGAGACCCAGTACTTC
CASRDPSGSFETQYF